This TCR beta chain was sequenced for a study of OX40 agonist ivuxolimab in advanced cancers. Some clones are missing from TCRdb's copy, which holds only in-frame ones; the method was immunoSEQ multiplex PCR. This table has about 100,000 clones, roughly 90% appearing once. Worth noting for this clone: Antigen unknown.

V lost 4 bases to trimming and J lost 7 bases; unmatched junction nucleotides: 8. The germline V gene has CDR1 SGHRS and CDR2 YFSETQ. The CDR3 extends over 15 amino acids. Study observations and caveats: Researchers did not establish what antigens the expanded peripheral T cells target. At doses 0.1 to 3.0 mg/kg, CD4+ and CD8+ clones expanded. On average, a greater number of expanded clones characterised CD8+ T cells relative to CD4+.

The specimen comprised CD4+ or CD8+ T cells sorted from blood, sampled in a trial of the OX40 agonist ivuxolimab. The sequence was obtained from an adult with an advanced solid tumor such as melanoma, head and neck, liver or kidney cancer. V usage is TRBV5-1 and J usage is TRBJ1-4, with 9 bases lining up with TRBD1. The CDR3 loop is CASSPGTGLTEKLFF. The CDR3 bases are TGCGCCAGCAGCCCTGGGACAGGGTTAACTGAAAAACTGTTTTTT.